Shown below are 23 T cell receptor beta chains from a single sample sequenced in a study of human T cells and chemical hapten exposure. Described time point: pre-sensitization, week 0. Sample treatment: therapeutic diphenylcyclopropenone sensitization with weekly scalp DPC. MiXCR, run by TCRdb on the RACE reads, gives a single entry per CDR3 protein. Of more than 300,000 distinct CDR3 sequences detected, roughly 5% appear once; the ten largest clones hold 2% to 3%. This specimen was whole blood, taken in connection with sensitization to the hapten diphenylcyclopropenone (DPC). These receptors all come from a woman between 45 and 60 years old with alopecia areata. Some clones in this sample may be carry-over from other donors' samples.

V and J are TRBV4-1 and TRBJ2-3; TRBD1 might be the D (6 bases). Trimming cost V 0 bases and J 9 bases, with 13 bases left between them. CDR3 length: 14 residues. Germline V gene sequence: CDR1 MGHRA, CDR2 YSYEKL. The DNA for the CDR3 is TGCGCCAGCAGCCAAGAAGGGGGTGACGGGACGCAGTATTTT. Protein sequence: CASSQEGGDGTQYF.

The chain is built from TRBV4-1 and TRBJ1-4; no reliable D call. V was shortened by 6 bases and J by 10 bases, with 9 bases between the two germline ends. This CDR3 region has 11 residues. CDR1 is MGHRA, CDR2 YSYEKL, per germline. The CDR3 DNA sequence: TGCGCCAGCAGTCCCGGGGTAAAACTGTTTTTT. Protein: CASSPGVKLFF.

This clonotype was seen only a few times. This chain links TRBV3-1 with TRBJ2-5; no reliable D call. The CDR3 spans 13 residues. From germline, CDR1 is LGHDT and CDR2 YNNKEL (reference sequence). V gave up 6 bases and J gave up 5 bases, with 13 bases separating them. Here the CDR3 DNA reads TGTGCCAGCAGGGACCACGGCATGGAGACCCAGTACTTC. Translation gives CASRDHGMETQYF.

V and J are TRBV7-2 and TRBJ1-1; no reliable D call. This CDR3 has 15 residues. The V gene's germline CDR1 is SGHTA and CDR2 FQGNSA. V lost 5 bases and J 5 bases, leaving 18 bases between the germline ends. The CDR3 protein is CASSPDRGRRTEAFF. DNA for the CDR3: TGTGCCAGCAGCCCCGATAGAGGTCGGAGGACTGAAGCTTTCTTT. Full variable domain (missing parts from reference TRBV7-2 and TRBJ1-1): GAGVSQSPSNKVTEKGKDVELRCDPISGHTALYWYRQSLGQGLEFLIYFQGNSAPDKSGLPSDRFSAERTGGSVSTLTIQRTQQEDSAVYLCASSPDRGRRTEAFFGQGTRLTVV.

This clonotype occurred many times. The chain recombines TRBV6-6 with TRBJ2-7; no clear D gene. The germline gives CDR1 MNHNY, CDR2 SVGAGI (reference sequence). Trimming removed 2 bases from V and 5 bases from J, with 16 bases in between. CDR3 length: 15 residues. As DNA, the CDR3 is TGTGCCAGCAGTTACGAAGTCCCCCAAGGCCACGAGCAGTACTTC. This encodes CASSYEVPQGHEQYF.

CDR3 protein: CASSRGQGLNTEAFF. In DNA form, the CDR3 reads TGTGCCAGCAGTCGAGGACAGGGCCTAAACACTGAAGCTTTCTTT. The chain couples TRBV5-6 to TRBJ1-1; 8 bases fit TRBD1. V was pared by 5 bases and J by 2 bases, with 8 bases of the junction left unmatched. The CDR3 runs 15 residues. Germline V gives CDR1 SGHDT, CDR2 YYEEEE.

The chain has TRBV6-6 and TRBJ1-2; no clear D gene. The CDR3 totals 13 residues. Trimming pared 7 bases from V and 3 bases from J, leaving 12 bases between. CDR1 and CDR2 from the germline V gene are MNHNY and SVGAGI (reference sequence). As DNA, the CDR3 is TGTGCCAGCATCGGGTTAGAAGACTATGGCTACACCTTC. It codes for CASIGLEDYGYTF.

This clonotype has ten or more counts. The chain has TRBV4-2 and TRBJ2-3; weak D call: TRBD2 (6 bases). This CDR3 is 14 amino acids long. Trimming cost V 0 bases and J 9 bases, with 13 bases left between them. Germline CDR1 reads LGHNA; CDR2 reads YNFKEQ. This CDR3 is CASSQDRGSRTQYF. CDR3 bases: TGTGCCAGCAGCCAAGATCGGGGGAGTAGGACGCAGTATTTT.

A few counts support this clonotype. This chain links TRBV27 with TRBJ2-3; TRBD1 matches 10 bases. This CDR3 has 17 amino acids. Germline lookup yields CDR1 MNHEY and CDR2 SMNVEV (reference sequence). V gave up 6 bases and J gave up 0 bases; unmatched junction bases: 9. The CDR3 sequence: CASRDRGHGGSTDTQYF. The CDR3 bases are TGTGCCAGCAGAGACAGGGGGCACGGAGGGAGCACAGATACGCAGTATTTT.

This clonotype has ten or more counts. The V and J genes are TRBV28 and TRBJ1-6; 7 bases map to TRBD1. Losses at the gene ends were 6 bases for V and 11 bases for J; bases not matched to a gene: 7. CDR1 is MDHEN, CDR2 SYDVKM, per germline. The CDR3 sequence is 13 residues long. DNA for the CDR3: TGTGCCAGCAGGCCGGGACAGATCGCACCCCTCCACTTT. Protein product: CASRPGQIAPLHF.

Ten or more counts support this clonotype. V gene TRBV7-9 combines with J gene TRBJ2-3; the D gene is possibly TRBD2 (6 bases). The CDR3 runs to 14 residues. From germline, CDR1 is SEHNR and CDR2 FQNEAQ (reference sequence). V lost 1 base and J 5 bases, leaving 10 bases between the germline ends. The CDR3 DNA is TGTGCCAGCAGCTTAGGGATTAGCGGAGATACGCAGTATTTT. Its translation is CASSLGISGDTQYF.

This clonotype was detected once. It may be a read error: a sequence one base away is much more abundant. The V gene is TRBV28, the J gene TRBJ2-7; 10 nucleotides align to TRBD2. Germline values: CDR1 MDHEN, CDR2 SYDVKM. CDR3 size: 15 residues. J was trimmed by 8 bases and V by 0 bases; bases with no gene match: 7. CDR3 coding DNA: TGTGCCAGCAGTTTATGGGCTAGCGGGAGTGGGAAGCAGTACTTC. This codes for CASSLWASGSGKQYF.

The chain has TRBV20-1 and TRBJ1-5; the match to TRBD1 covers 7 bases. Trimming removed 3 bases from V and 5 bases from J; junction bases left unmatched: 13. CDR1 DFQATT and CDR2 SNEGSKA come from the germline V gene (reference sequence). The CDR3 runs to 16 residues. The CDR3 DNA reads TGCAGTGCTAGGATTCCGCCGACAGGGCTTCATCAGCCCCAGCATTTT. Protein: CSARIPPTGLHQPQHF.

The V call is TRBV4-2, the J call TRBJ1-6; 7 nucleotides line up with TRBD1. From germline, CDR1 is LGHNA and CDR2 YNFKEQ. The ends lost 4 bases at V and 7 bases at J; junction bases unmatched: 10. CDR3 size: 16 residues. The CDR3 spells CASSRRARDSNSPLHF. CDR3 DNA sequence: TGTGCCAGCAGCCGAAGGGCCCGGGACAGCAATTCACCCCTCCACTTT.

This clonotype was detected ten times or more. The V and J genes are TRBV7-6 and TRBJ1-2; D is perhaps TRBD1 (6 bases). V lost 5 bases and J 8 bases, leaving 15 bases between the germline ends. Germline loops: CDR1 SGHVS, CDR2 FNYEAQ. This CDR3 region has 13 residues. The CDR3 is CASSPNSQGGYTF. The CDR3 DNA reads as TGTGCCAGCAGCCCAAATTCACAGGGAGGCTACACCTTC.

Many counts were recorded for this clonotype. The CDR3 sequence: CSVPSTYTGELFF. The DNA for the CDR3 is TGCAGCGTCCCATCGACTTATACCGGGGAGCTGTTTTTT. The chain is built from TRBV29-1 and TRBJ2-2; D not resolved. The CDR3 length is 13 residues. CDR1 is SQVTM, CDR2 ANQGSEA, per germline. V lost 6 bases to trimming and J lost 5 bases, with 13 bases between them.

The table lists this clonotype with a few counts. The chain employs TRBV15 and TRBJ1-2; D is perhaps TRBD1 (5 bases). The CDR3 runs 15 residues. Trimming pared 0 bases from V and 8 bases from J, leaving 16 bases between. The germline CDR1 and CDR2 sequences are LNHNV and YYDKDF (reference sequence). The CDR3 loop reads CATSRDPTDLLGYTF. The CDR3 nucleotides read TGTGCCACCAGCAGAGATCCGACAGATTTATTGGGCTACACCTTC.

The J gene is TRBJ2-6, the V gene TRBV12-3 or TRBV12-4, with a weak D call TRBD2 (7 bases). This CDR3 region has 18 residues. Trimming stripped 3 bases from V and 4 bases from J, with 19 bases between. The CDR3 protein is CASSFERGRVSGANVLTF. In DNA form, the CDR3 reads TGTGCCAGCAGTTTTGAGAGGGGGAGGGTCTCCGGGGCCAACGTCCTGACTTTC.

This clonotype was observed at least ten times. The chain employs TRBV10-3 and TRBJ1-6, with 8 bases aligning to TRBD1. The V and J ends lost 5 bases and 7 bases, in that order; junction bases with no gene match: 4. Germline V lookup: CDR1 ENHRY, CDR2 SYGVKD. CDR3 length: 14 amino acids. The CDR3 sequence: CAISPGGGNSPLHF. The CDR3 DNA reads TGTGCCATCAGTCCAGGGGGCGGCAATTCACCCCTCCACTTT.

This clonotype was detected ten times or more. J is TRBJ1-2 and V is TRBV12-3 or TRBV12-4; no clear D gene. The CDR3 is made up of 12 amino acids. V lost 4 bases and J 8 bases, leaving 11 bases between the germline ends. DNA of the CDR3: TGTGCCAGCAGTTCCCCCCCGGGAGGCTACACCTTC. This translates into CASSSPPGGYTF.

This clonotype has only a few counts. This rearrangement joins TRBV7-2 to TRBJ2-7, with D possibly called TRBD1 or TRBD2 (5 bases each). Trimming stripped 0 bases from V and 0 bases from J, with 12 bases between. Germline V gene lookup returns CDR1 SGHTA and CDR2 FQGNSA. CDR3 size: 16 residues. The CDR3 region has the DNA TGTGCCAGCAGCTTAGCCGGGGACGTGCTCTCCTACGAGCAGTACTTC. As protein: CASSLAGDVLSYEQYF. The whole variable domain, filled in from reference TRBV7-2 and TRBJ2-7, reads GAGVSQSPSNKVTEKGKDVELRCDPISGHTALYWYRQSLGQGLEFLIYFQGNSAPDKSGLPSDRFSAERTGGSVSTLTIQRTQQEDSAVYLCASSLAGDVLSYEQYFGPGTRLTVT.

CDR3 sequence reads: CAISDLAGTDTQYF. CDR3 nucleotides: TGTGCCATCAGTGACTTGGCGGGCACAGATACGCAGTATTTT. The V and J genes are TRBV10-3 and TRBJ2-3; D is unclear. The V gene's germline CDR1 is ENHRY and CDR2 SYGVKD. Trimming removed 3 bases from V and 1 base from J, with 8 bases in between. This CDR3 has 14 amino acids.

This clonotype was seen many times. This chain joins TRBV6-6 and TRBJ2-5; TRBD2 matches 7 bases. Germline lookup yields CDR1 MNHNY and CDR2 SVGAGI (reference sequence). CDR3 length: 13 amino acids. With V trimmed by 1 base and J by 4 bases, 0 bases remained unmatched. The DNA of the CDR3 is TGTGCCAGCAGTTACTGGGGGGGAGAGACCCAGTACTTC. The encoded protein is CASSYWGGETQYF.